At least ten counts were recorded for the clone carrying this TCR beta chain. Its matching antigen is unknown. TCRdb itself ran the 5' RACE reads through MiXCR, one entry per CDR3 protein. The sample includes approximately 260,000 distinct CDR3 sequences, roughly 8.6% of them seen just once. The CDR3 has 16 residues. Germline V lookup: CDR1 MRHNA, CDR2 SNTAGT. V lost 0 bases, J lost 4 bases, and 10 bases lay in between. This specimen belongs to a study of CD8 T cells in ankylosing spondylitis. General study points: A number of the motif variants had already been described in reactive arthritis synovial fluid and blood. Characteristic of ankylosing spondylitis blood, it appeared, was a TCR beta motif comprising fewer than 10 highly homologous variants.

This chain links TRBV6-4 with TRBJ2-6; D not certain. This clonotype was sampled from a male donor with ankylosing spondylitis or in good health (not recorded which). The material sequenced was blood, either unsorted or a sorted T cell fraction (not recorded which). The CDR3 region is CASSDSAAMGANVLTF. Written as DNA, the CDR3 is TGTGCCAGCAGTGACTCGGCGGCGATGGGGGCCAACGTCCTGACTTTC.